This T cell receptor beta chain was recorded in a study of early T cells in non-severe SARS-CoV-2 infection. Looking at the study overall: Sequenced bulk RNA came from whole blood that was unsorted, and chains were unpaired. Study-level results: Clonotype matching in VDJdb favored anti-spike CD8 responses and did not capture private and CD4 specificities.

Individual cDNA molecules received unique molecular identifiers. TCRdb used MiXCR to reprocess the 5' RACE reads, holding one entry per CDR3 protein. The sample records around 82,000 distinct CDR3 sequences, roughly 14% being singletons. Regarding this clonotype: The antigen is not known.

Between the trimmed V and J ends, which lost 6 bases and 5 bases, there was a span of 13 bases. CDR3 size: 13 residues. Germline assignment: CDR1 MNHEY and CDR2 SMNVEV (reference sequence). V gene TRBV27 combines with J gene TRBJ2-5; unclear D gene. Material for sequencing was whole blood. This clonotype was sampled from an adult who was a healthcare worker with PCR-confirmed SARS-CoV-2 infection or an uninfected control (not recorded which). The CDR3, as DNA: TGTGCCAGCAGCACCCGGACGGGTGAGACCCAGTACTTC. Its translation: CASSTRTGETQYF.